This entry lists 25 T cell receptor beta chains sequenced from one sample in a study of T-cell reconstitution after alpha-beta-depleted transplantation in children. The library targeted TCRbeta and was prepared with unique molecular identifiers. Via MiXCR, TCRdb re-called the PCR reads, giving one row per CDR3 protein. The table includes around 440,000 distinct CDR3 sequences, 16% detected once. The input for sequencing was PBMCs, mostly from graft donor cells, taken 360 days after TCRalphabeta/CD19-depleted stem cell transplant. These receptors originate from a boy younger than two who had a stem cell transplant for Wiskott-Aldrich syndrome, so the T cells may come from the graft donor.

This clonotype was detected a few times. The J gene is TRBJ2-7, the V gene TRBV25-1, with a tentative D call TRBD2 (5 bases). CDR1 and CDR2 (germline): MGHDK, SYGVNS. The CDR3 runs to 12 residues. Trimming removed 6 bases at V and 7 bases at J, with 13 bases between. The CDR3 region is CASSPYSGEQYF. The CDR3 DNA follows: TGTGCCAGCAGCCCCTATTCGGGAGAGCAGTACTTC.

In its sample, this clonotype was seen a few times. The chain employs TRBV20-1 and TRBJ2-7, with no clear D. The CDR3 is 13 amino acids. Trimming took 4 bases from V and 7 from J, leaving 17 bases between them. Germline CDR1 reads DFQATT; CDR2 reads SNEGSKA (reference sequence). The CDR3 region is CSAILLLGGEQYF. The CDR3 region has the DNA TGCAGTGCTATCCTACTCTTGGGTGGGGAGCAGTACTTC.

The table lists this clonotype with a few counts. The CDR3 DNA follows: TGCGCCAGCAGCTTGCGGGCAGGGGGGTCCAACACCGGGGAGCTGTTTTTT. It yields the protein CASSLRAGGSNTGELFF. The chain uses TRBV5-1 and TRBJ2-2, with D possibly matching TRBD1 (7 bases). The CDR3 has 17 residues. Germline assignment: CDR1 SGHRS and CDR2 YFSETQ. V gave up 1 base and J gave up 2 bases, with 15 bases separating them.

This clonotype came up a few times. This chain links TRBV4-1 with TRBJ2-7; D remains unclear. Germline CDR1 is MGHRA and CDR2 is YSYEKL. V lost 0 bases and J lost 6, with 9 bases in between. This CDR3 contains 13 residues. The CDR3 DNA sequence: TGCGCCAGCAGCCAAGATAGAAGGGTCGAGCAGTACTTC. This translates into CASSQDRRVEQYF.

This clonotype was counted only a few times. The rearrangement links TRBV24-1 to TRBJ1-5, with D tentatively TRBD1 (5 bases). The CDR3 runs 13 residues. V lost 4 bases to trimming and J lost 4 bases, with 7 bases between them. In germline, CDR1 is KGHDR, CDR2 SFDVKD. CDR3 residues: CATSDRTNQPQHF. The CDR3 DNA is TGTGCCACCAGTGACCGGACAAATCAGCCCCAGCATTTT.

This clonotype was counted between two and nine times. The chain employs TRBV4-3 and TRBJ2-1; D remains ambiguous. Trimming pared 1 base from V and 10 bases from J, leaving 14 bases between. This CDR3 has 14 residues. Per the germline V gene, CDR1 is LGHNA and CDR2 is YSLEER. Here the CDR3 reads CASSQGLRPREQFF. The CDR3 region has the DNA TGCGCCAGCAGCCAAGGTCTAAGGCCCAGGGAGCAGTTCTTC.

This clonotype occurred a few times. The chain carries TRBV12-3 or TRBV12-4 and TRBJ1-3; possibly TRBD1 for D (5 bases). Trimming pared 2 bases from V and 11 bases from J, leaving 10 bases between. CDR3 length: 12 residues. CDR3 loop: CASSLSGGAIYF. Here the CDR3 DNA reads TGTGCCAGCAGTTTATCTGGGGGAGCCATATATTTT.

This CDR3 reads CASSEVGNEQFF. DNA of the CDR3: TGTGCCAGCAGTGAAGTCGGCAATGAGCAGTTCTTC. The rearrangement joins TRBV2 to TRBJ2-1; the D is unclear. The CDR3 runs 12 residues. Germline V gene lookup returns CDR1 SNHLY and CDR2 FYNNEI. V was shortened by 1 base and J by 6 bases, with 4 bases between the two germline ends.

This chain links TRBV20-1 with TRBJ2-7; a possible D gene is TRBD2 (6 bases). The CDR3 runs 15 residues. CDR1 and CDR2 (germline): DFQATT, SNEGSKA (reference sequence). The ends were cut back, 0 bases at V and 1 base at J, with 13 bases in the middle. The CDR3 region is CSARDPRGASYEQYF. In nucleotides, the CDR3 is TGCAGTGCTAGAGATCCTCGCGGGGCTTCCTACGAGCAGTACTTC.

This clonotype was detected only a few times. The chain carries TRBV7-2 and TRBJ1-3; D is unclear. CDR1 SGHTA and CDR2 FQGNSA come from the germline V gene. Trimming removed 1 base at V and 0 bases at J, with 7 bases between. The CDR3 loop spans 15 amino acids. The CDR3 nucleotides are TGTGCCAGCAGCTTAGTCCCGGGCTCTGGAAACACCATATATTTT. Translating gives CASSLVPGSGNTIYF.

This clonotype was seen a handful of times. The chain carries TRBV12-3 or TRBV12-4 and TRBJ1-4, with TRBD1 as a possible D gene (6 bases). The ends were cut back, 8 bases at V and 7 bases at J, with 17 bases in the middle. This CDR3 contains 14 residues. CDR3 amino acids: CASRPQGFSEKLFF. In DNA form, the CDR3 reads TGTGCCAGCCGCCCACAGGGATTTAGTGAAAAACTGTTTTTT.

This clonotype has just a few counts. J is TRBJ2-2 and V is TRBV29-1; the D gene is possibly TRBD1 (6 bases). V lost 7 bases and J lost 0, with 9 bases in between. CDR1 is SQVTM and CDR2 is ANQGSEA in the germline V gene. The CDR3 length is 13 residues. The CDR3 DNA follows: TGCAGCGGTGGACAGTCGAACACCGGGGAGCTGTTTTTT. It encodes CSGGQSNTGELFF.

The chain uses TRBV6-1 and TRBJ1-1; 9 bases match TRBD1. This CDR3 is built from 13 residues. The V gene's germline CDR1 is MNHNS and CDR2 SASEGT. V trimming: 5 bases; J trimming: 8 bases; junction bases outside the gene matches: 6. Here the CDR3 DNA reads TGTGCCAGCAGTAGAGGACAGGGGCGGGAAGCTTTCTTT. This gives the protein CASSRGQGREAFF.

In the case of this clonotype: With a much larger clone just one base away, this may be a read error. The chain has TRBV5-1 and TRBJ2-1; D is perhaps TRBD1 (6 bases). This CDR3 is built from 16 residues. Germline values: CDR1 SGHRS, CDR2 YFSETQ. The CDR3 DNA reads TGCCCCAGCAGCTTGGGCTACAGGGCTTCCTACAATGAGCAGTTCTTC. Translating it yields CPSSLGYRASYNEQFF.

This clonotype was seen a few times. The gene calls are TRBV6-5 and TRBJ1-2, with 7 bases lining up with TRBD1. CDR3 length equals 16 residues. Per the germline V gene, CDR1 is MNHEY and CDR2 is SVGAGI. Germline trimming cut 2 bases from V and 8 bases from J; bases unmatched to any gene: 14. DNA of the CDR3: TGTGCCAGCAGTTACAAGTTGAGGACAGGCGATTCAGGCTACACCTTC. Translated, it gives CASSYKLRTGDSGYTF.

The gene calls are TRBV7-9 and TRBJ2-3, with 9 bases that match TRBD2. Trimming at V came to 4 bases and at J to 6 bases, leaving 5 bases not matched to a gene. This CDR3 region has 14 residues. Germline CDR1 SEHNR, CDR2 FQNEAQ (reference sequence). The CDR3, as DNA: TGTGCCAGCAGCTATAGCGGGAGTGGGGATACGCAGTATTTT. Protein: CASSYSGSGDTQYF.

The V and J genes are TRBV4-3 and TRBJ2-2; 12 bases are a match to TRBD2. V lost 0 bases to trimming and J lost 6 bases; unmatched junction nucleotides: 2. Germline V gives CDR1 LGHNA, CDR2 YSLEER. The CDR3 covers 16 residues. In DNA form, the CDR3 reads TGCGCCAGCAGCCAAGACCCTAGCGGGAGGGCCGGGGAGCTGTTTTTT. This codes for CASSQDPSGRAGELFF.

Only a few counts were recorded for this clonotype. The CDR3 coding sequence is TGTGCCAGCAAAGGTACTTGGGGCGAGCAGTACTTC. It specifies CASKGTWGEQYF. The gene calls are TRBV5-6 and TRBJ2-7; D not resolved. The CDR3 sequence is 12 residues long. Germline values: CDR1 SGHDT, CDR2 YYEEEE. Trimming took off 6 bases at V and 6 bases at J, with 13 bases between the two ends. Full variable domain (outside the CDR3, taken from reference TRBV5-6 and TRBJ2-7): DAGVTQSPTHLIKTRGQQVTLRCSPKSGHDTVSWYQQALGQGPQFIFQYYEEEERQRGNFPDRFSGHQFPNYSSELNVNALLLGDSALYLCASKGTWGEQYFGPGTRLTVT.

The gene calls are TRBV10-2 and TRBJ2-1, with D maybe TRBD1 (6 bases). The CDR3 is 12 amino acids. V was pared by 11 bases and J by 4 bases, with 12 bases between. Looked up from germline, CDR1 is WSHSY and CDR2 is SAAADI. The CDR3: CAGADRYNEQFF. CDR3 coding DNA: TGCGCCGGGGCGGACAGATACAATGAGCAGTTCTTC.

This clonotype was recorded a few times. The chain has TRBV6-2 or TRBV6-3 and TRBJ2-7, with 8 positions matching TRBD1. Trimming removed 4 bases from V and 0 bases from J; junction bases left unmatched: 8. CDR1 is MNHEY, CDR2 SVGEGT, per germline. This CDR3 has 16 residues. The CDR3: CASSLIGQGYSYEQYF. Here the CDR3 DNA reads TGTGCCAGCAGTTTGATCGGACAGGGATACTCCTACGAGCAGTACTTC.

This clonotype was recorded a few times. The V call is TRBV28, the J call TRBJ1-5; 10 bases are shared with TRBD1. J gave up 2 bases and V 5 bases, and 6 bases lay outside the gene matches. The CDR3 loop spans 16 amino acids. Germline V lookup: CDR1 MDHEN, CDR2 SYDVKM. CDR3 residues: CASSRRQGAGNQPQHF. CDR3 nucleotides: TGTGCCAGCAGTCGCCGACAGGGGGCCGGCAATCAGCCCCAGCATTTT.

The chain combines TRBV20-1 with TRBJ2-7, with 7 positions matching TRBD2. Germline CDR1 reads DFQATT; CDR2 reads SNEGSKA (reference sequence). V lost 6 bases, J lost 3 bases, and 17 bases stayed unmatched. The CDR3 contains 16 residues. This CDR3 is CSARLLAGVVGYEQYF. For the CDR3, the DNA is TGCAGTGCCCGGCTTCTGGCGGGAGTTGTTGGCTACGAGCAGTACTTC.

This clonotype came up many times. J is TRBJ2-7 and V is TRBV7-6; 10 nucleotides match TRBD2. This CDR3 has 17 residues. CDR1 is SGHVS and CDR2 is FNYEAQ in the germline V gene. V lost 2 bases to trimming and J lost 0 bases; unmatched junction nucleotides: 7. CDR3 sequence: CASSLRPGLASSYEQYF. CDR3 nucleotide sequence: TGTGCCAGCAGCTTAAGGCCGGGACTAGCGAGCTCCTACGAGCAGTACTTC.

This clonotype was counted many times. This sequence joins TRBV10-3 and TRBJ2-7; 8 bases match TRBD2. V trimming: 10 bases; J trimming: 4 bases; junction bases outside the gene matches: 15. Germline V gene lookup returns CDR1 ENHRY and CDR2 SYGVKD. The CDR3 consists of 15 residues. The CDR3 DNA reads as TGTGCCACCACCCTTGCCGGGACTAGACATTACGAGCAGTACTTC. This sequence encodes CATTLAGTRHYEQYF.

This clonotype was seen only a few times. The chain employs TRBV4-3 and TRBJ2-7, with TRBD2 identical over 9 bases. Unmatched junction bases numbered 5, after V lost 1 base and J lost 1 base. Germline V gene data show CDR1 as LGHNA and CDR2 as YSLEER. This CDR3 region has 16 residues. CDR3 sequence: CASSQGRSGRSYEQYF. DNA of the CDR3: TGCGCCAGCAGCCAAGGGCGGAGCGGGAGGTCCTACGAGCAGTACTTC.